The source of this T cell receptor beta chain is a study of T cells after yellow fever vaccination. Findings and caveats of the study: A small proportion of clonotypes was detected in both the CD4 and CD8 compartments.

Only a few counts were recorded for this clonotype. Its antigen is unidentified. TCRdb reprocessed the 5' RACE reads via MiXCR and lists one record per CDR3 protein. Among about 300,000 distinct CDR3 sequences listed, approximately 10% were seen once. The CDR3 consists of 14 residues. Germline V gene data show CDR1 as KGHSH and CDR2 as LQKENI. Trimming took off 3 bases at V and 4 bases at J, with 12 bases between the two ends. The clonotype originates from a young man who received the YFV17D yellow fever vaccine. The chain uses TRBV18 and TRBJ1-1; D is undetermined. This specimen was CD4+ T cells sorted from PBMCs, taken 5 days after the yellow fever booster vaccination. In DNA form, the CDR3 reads TGTGCCAGCTCACCGGTCCGAATGGGCACTGAAGCTTTCTTT. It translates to CASSPVRMGTEAFF.